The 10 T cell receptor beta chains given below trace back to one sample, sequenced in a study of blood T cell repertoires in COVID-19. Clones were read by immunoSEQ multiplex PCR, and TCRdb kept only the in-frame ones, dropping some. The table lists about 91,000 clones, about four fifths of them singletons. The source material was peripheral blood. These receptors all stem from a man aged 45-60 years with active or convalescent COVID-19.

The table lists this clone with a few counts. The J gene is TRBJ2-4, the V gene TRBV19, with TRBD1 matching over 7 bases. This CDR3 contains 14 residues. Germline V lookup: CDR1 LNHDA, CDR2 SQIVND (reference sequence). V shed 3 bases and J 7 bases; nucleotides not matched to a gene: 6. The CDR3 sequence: CASSITGVGNIQYF. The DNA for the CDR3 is TGTGCCAGTAGTATCACAGGGGTAGGGAACATTCAGTACTTC.

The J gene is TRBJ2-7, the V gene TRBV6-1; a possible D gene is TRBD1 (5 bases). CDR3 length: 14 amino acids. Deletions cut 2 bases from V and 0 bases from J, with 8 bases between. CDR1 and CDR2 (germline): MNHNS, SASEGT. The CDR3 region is CASSEPGSSYEQYF. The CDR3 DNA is TGTGCCAGCAGTGAACCAGGGTCCTCCTACGAGCAGTACTTC.

The CDR3 DNA reads as TGCGCCAGCAGCCCCCGAGCAGCGGGGGGGCTGGAGACCCAGTACTTC. Protein: CASSPRAAGGLETQYF. This chain connects TRBV5-1 to TRBJ2-5; TRBD2 matches 10 bases. Germline lookup yields CDR1 SGHRS and CDR2 YFSETQ. Losses at the gene ends were 4 bases for V and 5 bases for J; bases not matched to a gene: 11. The CDR3 extends over 16 amino acids.

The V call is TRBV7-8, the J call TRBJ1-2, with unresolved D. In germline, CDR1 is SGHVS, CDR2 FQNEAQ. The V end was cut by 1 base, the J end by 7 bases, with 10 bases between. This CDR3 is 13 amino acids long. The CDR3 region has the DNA TGTGCCAGCAGCTTAGTGGATCGGAGTGGCTACACCTTC. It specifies CASSLVDRSGYTF.

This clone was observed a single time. The CDR3 region is CASRAPGQGRETQYF. The DNA of the CDR3 is TGTGCCAGTAGAGCCCCGGGACAGGGGAGGGAGACCCAGTACTTC. The chain uses TRBV19 and TRBJ2-5, with 10 bases identical to TRBD1. V gave up 6 bases and J gave up 5 bases; unmatched junction bases: 9. Germline V lookup: CDR1 LNHDA, CDR2 SQIVND (reference sequence). The CDR3 totals 15 residues.

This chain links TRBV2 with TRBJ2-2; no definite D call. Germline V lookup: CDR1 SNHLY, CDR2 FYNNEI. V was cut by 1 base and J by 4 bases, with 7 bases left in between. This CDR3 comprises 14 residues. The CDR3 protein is CASSEGPVTGELFF. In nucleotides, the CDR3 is TGTGCCAGCAGTGAAGGCCCGGTCACCGGGGAGCTGTTTTTT.

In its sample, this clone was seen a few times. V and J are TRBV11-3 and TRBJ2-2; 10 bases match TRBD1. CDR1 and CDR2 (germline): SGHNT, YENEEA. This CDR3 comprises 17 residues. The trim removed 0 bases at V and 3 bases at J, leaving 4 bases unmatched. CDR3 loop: CASSLETGGAYTGELFF. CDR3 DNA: TGTGCCAGCAGCTTAGAGACAGGGGGCGCATACACCGGGGAGCTGTTTTTT.

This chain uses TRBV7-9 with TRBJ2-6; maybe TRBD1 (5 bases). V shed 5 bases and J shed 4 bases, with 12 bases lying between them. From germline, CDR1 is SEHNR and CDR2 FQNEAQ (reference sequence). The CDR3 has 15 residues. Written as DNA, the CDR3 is TGTGCCAGCAGCCTTGACAGACCAGGGGCCAACGTCCTGACTTTC. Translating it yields CASSLDRPGANVLTF. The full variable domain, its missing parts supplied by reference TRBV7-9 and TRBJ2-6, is DTGVSQNPRHKITKRGQNVTFRCDPISEHNRLYWYRQTLGQGPEFLTYFQNEAQLEKSRLLSDRFSAERPKGSFSTLEIQRTEQGDSAMYLCASSLDRPGANVLTFGAGSRLTVL.

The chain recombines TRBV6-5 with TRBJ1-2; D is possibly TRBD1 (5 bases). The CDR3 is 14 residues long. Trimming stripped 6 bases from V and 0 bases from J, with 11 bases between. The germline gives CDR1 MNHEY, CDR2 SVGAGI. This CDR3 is CASRLQASNYGYTF. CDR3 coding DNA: TGTGCCAGCAGGTTACAGGCCTCTAACTATGGCTACACCTTC.

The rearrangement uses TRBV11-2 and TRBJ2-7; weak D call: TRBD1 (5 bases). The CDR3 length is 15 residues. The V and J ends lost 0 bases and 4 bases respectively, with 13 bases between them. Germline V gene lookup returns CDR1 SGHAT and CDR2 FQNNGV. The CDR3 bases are TGTGCCAGCAGCTTAGAAAGACAGTCGGTGTACGAGCAGTACGTC. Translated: CASSLERQSVYEQYV.